This T cell receptor (beta chain) was sequenced for a study of cytomegalovirus exposure and HLA in healthy donors. V was cut by 0 bases and J by 4 bases, with 13 bases left in between. The CDR3 has 16 residues. CDR1 SGHKS and CDR2 YYEKEE come from the germline V gene (reference sequence). About this clone itself: The antigen is unknown.

Notes on the study in general: In all likelihood, a cluster of highly shared sequence variants was a sequencing artifact. In an earlier analysis, most TCR beta V segments were productive about 87% or about 30% of the time. Some segments of the V type, notably TRBV6-2 and TRBV6-3, were excluded as indistinguishable.

PCR employed 60 Vbeta and 13 Jbeta primers. Original methodology: A follow-up analysis tallied tens of millions of unique TCR beta chains, roughly 11 million shared. Measured with immunoSEQ multiplex PCR; TCRdb has only the in-frame clones, and not every one. The D gene and trimming were derived from the DNA, and the V and J assignments and clone size from that table. Here the sample spans roughly 130,000 clones, approximately 57% being singletons. The TCR comes from a male donor in good health and CMV-seronegative. Material: PBMCs. The V gene is TRBV5-5, the J gene TRBJ2-2, with D perhaps matching TRBD1 (6 bases). In DNA, the CDR3 is TGTGCCAGCAGCTTGGGTGGGACATCGGGCACCGGGGAGCTGTTTTTT. Protein sequence: CASSLGGTSGTGELFF.